These T cell receptor beta chains were read from a single sample in a study of shared clonotypes between healthy human individuals. Method: immunoSEQ multiplex PCR; TCRdb's copy keeps in-frame clones and lacks some. The table lists around 2.5 million clones, 93% of them singletons. Material for sequencing was naive CD4+ T cells from PBMCs. The receptors were sampled from a man aged 18 to 29 in good health. Some clones in this sample may be carry-over from other donors' samples. CDR3s include the opening cysteine and the closing phenylalanine or tryptophan. D genes are given only for firm matches. Clone sizes are given selectively: once, few, many, or a class where the clone is expanded.

j_call clone_size v_call d_call cdr3_aa cdr3_nt
TRBJ2-7 once TRBV28 TRBD2 CASSSQAGTSGYEQYF TGTGCCAGCAGTTCCCAAGCCGGGACTAGCGGTTACGAGCAGTACTTC
TRBJ1-5 few TRBV28 . CASRSNQPQHF TGTGCCAGCAGGAGCAATCAGCCCCAGCATTTT
TRBJ2-7 . TRBV27 . CASRSDREASGPYEQYLWQYF TGTGCCAGCAGATCGGACAGGGAGGCTAGCGGACCCTACGAGCAGTACTTATGGCAGTACTTC
TRBJ1-4 . TRBV5-1 . CASSLDGTQGEKLFF TGCGCCAGCAGCTTGGACGGAACCCAAGGGGAAAAACTGTTTTTT
TRBJ1-2 . TRBV5-3 . CASSPMGDPYGYTF TGTGCCAGCAGTCCAATGGGGGATCCGTATGGCTACACCTTC
TRBJ1-4 . TRBV5-1 TRBD1 CASSPWTGAINEKLFF TGCGCCAGCAGTCCGTGGACAGGGGCCATTAATGAAAAACTGTTTTTT
TRBJ2-7 . TRBV29-1 TRBD2 CSVHPGLGSYEQYF TGCAGCGTTCATCCGGGACTAGGCTCCTACGAGCAGTACTTC
TRBJ2-7 . TRBV5-1 TRBD2 CASSSGTSGSSYEQYF TGCGCCAGCAGCTCAGGTACTAGCGGGAGCTCCTACGAGCAGTACTTC
TRBJ2-5 . TRBV18 TRBD2 CASSPTGGQETQYF TGTGCCAGCTCACCTACGGGGGGCCAAGAGACCCAGTACTTC
TRBJ1-4 . TRBV19 . CASSIETVNEKLFF TGTGCCAGTAGTATAGAAACGGTTAATGAAAAACTGTTTTTT
TRBJ2-7 . TRBV5-1 TRBD1 CASSSRPRTGKPYEQYF TGCGCCAGCAGCTCGCGCCCCCGGACAGGGAAGCCCTACGAGCAGTACTTC
TRBJ2-1 . TRBV29-1 . CSVDRQITYNEQFF TGCAGCGTTGATCGGCAGATAACCTACAATGAGCAGTTCTTC
TRBJ2-1 . TRBV9 . CASSAYSGGEQFF TGTGCCAGCAGCGCCTACAGCGGCGGGGAGCAGTTCTTC
TRBJ2-1 . TRBV18 TRBD2 CASSPGTSRINEQFF TGTGCCAGCTCACCGGGGACTAGCAGAATCAATGAGCAGTTCTTC
TRBJ2-3 . TRBV5-4 . CASSPGSSPDTQYF TGTGCCAGCAGCCCGGGGTCTAGCCCAGATACGCAGTATTTT
TRBJ1-2 . TRBV30 TRBD1 CAWSRGTGSTGYTF TGTGCCTGGAGTAGGGGGACAGGAAGCACTGGCTACACCTTC
TRBJ2-1 . TRBV5-1 TRBD1 CASSFKGQGAGEQFF TGCGCCAGCAGCTTTAAGGGACAGGGGGCCGGTGAGCAGTTCTTC